These T cell receptor beta chains were read from a single sample in a study of OX40 agonist ivuxolimab in advanced cancers. Produced via immunoSEQ multiplex PCR; TCRdb's table is partial and in-frame only. The table records roughly 56,000 clones, roughly 89% of them present only once. The sample consisted of CD4+ or CD8+ T cells sorted from blood, taken in a trial of the OX40 agonist ivuxolimab. These receptors were collected from an adult with an advanced solid tumor such as melanoma, head and neck, liver or kidney cancer. CDR3s include the opening cysteine and the closing phenylalanine or tryptophan. D genes are given only for firm matches. Clone sizes are given selectively: once, few, many, or a class where the clone is expanded.

J | size | D | length | V | DNA | CDR3
TRBJ1-5 | NA | NA | 15 | TRBV6-1 | TGTGCCAGCAGTGGGAAGCTGGGGACAAATCAGCCCCAGCATTTT | CASSGKLGTNQPQHF
TRBJ2-2 | NA | TRBD2 | 14 | TRBV28 | TGTGCCAGCAACAGCGGGACGAACACCGGGGAGCTGTTTTTT | CASNSGTNTGELFF
TRBJ2-5 | NA | NA | 15 | TRBV5-1 | TGCGCCAGCAGCTTGGACGGGAATCCCAAAGAGACCCAGTACTTC | CASSLDGNPKETQYF
TRBJ1-4 | NA | NA | 14 | TRBV7-8 | TGTGCCAGCAGCCAGACCGTAGACGGTGAAAAACTGTTTTTT | CASSQTVDGEKLFF
TRBJ1-5 | NA | NA | 14 | TRBV18 | TGTGCCAGCTCACCACAGGGGGGCAATCAGCCCCAGCATTTT | CASSPQGGNQPQHF
TRBJ2-1 | NA | NA | 15 | TRBV19 | TGTGCCAGTAGTATAGATACAGGACAGTACAATGAGCAGTTCTTC | CASSIDTGQYNEQFF
TRBJ2-1 | NA | NA | 11 | TRBV7-9 | TGTGCCAGCAGCTTTCGGGCTGAGCAGTTCTTC | CASSFRAEQFF
TRBJ2-1 | NA | NA | 15 | TRBV6-6 | TGTGCCAGCAGTTACTCAGGGGGGGCCTACAATGAGCAGTTCTTC | CASSYSGGAYNEQFF
TRBJ1-1 | NA | TRBD1 | 15 | TRBV4-1 | TGCGCCAGCAGCCAAGTGACAGGGGTGGGGGATGAAGCTTTCTTT | CASSQVTGVGDEAFF
TRBJ2-1 | NA | TRBD1 | 15 | TRBV4-1 | TGCGCCAGCAGCTACCGGGACAGAGCACCCAATGAGCAGTTCTTC | CASSYRDRAPNEQFF
TRBJ2-5 | NA | NA | 15 | TRBV5-4 | TGTGCCAGCAGCTTTAGGGGGGGAGTCTGGGAGACCCAGTACTTC | CASSFRGGVWETQYF
TRBJ2-3 | NA | NA | 15 | TRBV19 | TGTGCCAGTAGTATAGAAATTTCCGGCCCAGATACGCAGTATTTT | CASSIEISGPDTQYF
TRBJ2-2 | NA | TRBD2 | 17 | TRBV9 | TGTGCCAGCAGCGCAAGTCTAGCGGGCGAGAACACCGGGGAGCTGTTTTTT | CASSASLAGENTGELFF
TRBJ2-5 | NA | TRBD1 | 15 | TRBV6-5 | TGTGCCAGCAGACCGGGACAGGCCCTACGAGAGACCCAGTACTTC | CASRPGQALRETQYF
TRBJ2-7 | medium-sized | NA | 15 | TRBV2 | TGTGCCAGCTCCACGGGGCGGATAGGGACCCACGAGCAGTACTTC | CASSTGRIGTHEQYF
TRBJ1-3 | NA | NA | 15 | TRBV4-1 | TGCGCCAGCTCAGACAGTCGTTTCTCTGGAAACACCATATATTTT | CASSDSRFSGNTIYF
TRBJ1-1 | NA | TRBD1 | 15 | TRBV10-3 | TGTGCCATCAGTGATACCAGGGGGGTGAACACTGAAGCTTTCTTT | CAISDTRGVNTEAFF
TRBJ1-5 | few | NA | 18 | TRBV7-8 | TGTGCCAGCAGCTCCCATTTGAGAGGGAATAGGGGCAATCAGCCCCAGCATTTT | CASSSHLRGNRGNQPQHF
TRBJ2-5 | NA | NA | 13 | TRBV2 | TGTGCCAGCAGTGAATTTGTCATGAGTCGGCAGTACTTC | CASSEFVMSRQYF
TRBJ1-6 | NA | TRBD1 | 14 | TRBV6-1 | TGTGCCAGCAGTGATGGACAGGTCCGGTCACCCCTCCACTTT | CASSDGQVRSPLHF
TRBJ2-2 | NA | NA | 14 | TRBV21-1 | TGTGCCAGCAGCAAAGGGGGGAAGACCGGGGAGCTGTTTTTT | CASSKGGKTGELFF
TRBJ2-1 | NA | TRBD2 | 12 | TRBV11-2 | TGTGCCAGCAGCCGAAATCCTAGCGGGGAGTTCTTC | CASSRNPSGEFF
TRBJ2-7 | few | TRBD2 | 14 | TRBV11-2 | TGTGCCAGCAGCTTAGAGACTAGCGCCTACGAGCAGTACTTC | CASSLETSAYEQYF
TRBJ2-7 | once | TRBD2 | 14 | TRBV27 | TGTGCCAGCAGTTTGACGCCTAGCGGGAGCGAGCAGTACTTC | CASSLTPSGSEQYF
TRBJ1-1 | once | NA | 15 | TRBV29-1 | TGCAGCGTTGATATCCCCAGGAGGGGCCGGACTGAAGCTTTCTTT | CSVDIPRRGRTEAFF
TRBJ2-7 | NA | TRBD2 | 18 | TRBV7-9 | TGTGCCAGCGCCCGGGTGGGTAGCGGGAGATATTTCCCCTACGAGCAGTACTTC | CASARVGSGRYFPYEQYF
TRBJ2-1 | NA | TRBD2 | 16 | TRBV28 | TGTGCCAGCAGTGCCCCCCTAGCGGGAGATTACAATGAGCAGTTCTTC | CASSAPLAGDYNEQFF
TRBJ1-1 | few | NA | 13 | TRBV6-5 | TGTGCCAGCAGTTACTCGAGGGCCCCACCGGCTTTCTTT | CASSYSRAPPAFF
TRBJ1-1 | NA | NA | 11 | TRBV28 | TGTGCCAGCACCCGCTTGGGTGAAGCTTTCTTT | CASTRLGEAFF
TRBJ1-2 | NA | TRBD1 | 15 | TRBV5-4 | TGTGCCAGCAGCTCGAAGTCGGACAGGGACTATGGCTACACCTTC | CASSSKSDRDYGYTF
TRBJ1-1 | NA | NA | 11 | TRBV19 | TGTGCCAGCACCCTAAATAATGAAGCTTTCTTT | CASTLNNEAFF
TRBJ1-2 | NA | NA | 14 | TRBV7-2 | TGTGCCAGCAGCTCCGTAATAGGAGACTATGGCTACACCTTC | CASSSVIGDYGYTF
TRBJ1-2 | NA | NA | 15 | TRBV27 | TGTGCCAGCAGTTTGAAGAGGGAAGCTAACTATGGCTACACCTTC | CASSLKREANYGYTF
TRBJ2-7 | NA | NA | 11 | TRBV20-1 | TGCAGTGCGCTTTCTTCCTACGAGCAGTACTTC | CSALSSYEQYF
TRBJ2-2 | NA | TRBD1 | 15 | TRBV6-1 | TGTGCCAGCAGCGCAAGACAGGGGAACACCGGGGAGCTGTTTTTT | CASSARQGNTGELFF
TRBJ2-3 | NA | NA | 15 | TRBV2 | TGTGCCAGCAGAGACCTAAGGGTTAGCACAGATACGCAGTATTTT | CASRDLRVSTDTQYF
TRBJ1-4 | once | TRBD1 | 16 | TRBV4-2 | TGTGCCAGCAGCCTAGGACAGGGAGTGACTAATGAAAAACTGTTTTTT | CASSLGQGVTNEKLFF
TRBJ2-5 | NA | TRBD2 | 14 | TRBV5-6 | TGTGCCAGCAGCTACCTGACTAGCGGGGAGACCCAGTACTTC | CASSYLTSGETQYF
TRBJ1-1 | NA | NA | 13 | TRBV11-2 | TGTGCCAGCAGCTCACAGGGGAACACTGAAGCTTTCTTT | CASSSQGNTEAFF
TRBJ2-1 | once | NA | 16 | TRBV21-1 | TGTGCCAGCAGCAATGGGAGCGGGGGGATCAACAATGAGCAGTTCTTC | CASSNGSGGINNEQFF
TRBJ2-7 | few | TRBD2 | 15 | TRBV11-2 | TGTGCCAGCAGGAAGACTAGCGGGAGCTATCACGAGCAGTACTTC | CASRKTSGSYHEQYF
TRBJ2-7 | NA | TRBD1 | 16 | TRBV5-1 | TGCGCCAGCAGCCCCCAGGGGACAGGGGTGCCCTACGAGCAGTACTTC | CASSPQGTGVPYEQYF
TRBJ2-3 | NA | TRBD1 | 16 | TRBV5-4 | TGTGCCAGCAGCTTGGGAACAGGGGTTGGCACAGATACGCAGTATTTT | CASSLGTGVGTDTQYF
TRBJ2-3 | few | TRBD1 | 18 | TRBV4-1 | TGCGCCAGCAGCCATCACCCCCGGACAGGGGGACGTACAGATACGCAGTATTTT | CASSHHPRTGGRTDTQYF
TRBJ1-6 | NA | NA | 16 | TRBV19 | TGTGCCAGTAATGACGGGCATGTTAGGGGTGATTCACCCCTCCACTTT | CASNDGHVRGDSPLHF
TRBJ2-1 | NA | NA | 13 | TRBV9 | TGTGCCAGCAGCGTACGGGGGGCTCAGGAGCAGTTCTTC | CASSVRGAQEQFF
TRBJ2-7 | NA | NA | 12 | TRBV2 | TGTGCCAGCAGTGAAGCCCTCTACGAGCAGTACTTC | CASSEALYEQYF
TRBJ2-7 | NA | NA | 10 | TRBV10-1 | TGCGCCAGCGCCGCCCTGGAGCAGTACTTC | CASAALEQYF
TRBJ2-3 | NA | NA | 14 | TRBV5-4 | TGTGCCAGCAGCTTGGGGGTAAACACAGATACGCAGTATTTT | CASSLGVNTDTQYF
TRBJ1-1 | once | NA | 13 | TRBV4-1 | TGCGCCAGCAGCCAAGCTACTAACACTGAAGCTTTCTTT | CASSQATNTEAFF
TRBJ1-5 | NA | NA | 14 | TRBV6-1 | TGTGCCAGCAGTGGTTCAGGCCCCAATCAGCCCCAGCATTTT | CASSGSGPNQPQHF
TRBJ1-5 | NA | TRBD1 | 15 | TRBV19 | TGTGCCAGTAGTTTCGGGACAGATAGCAATCAGCCCCAGCATTTT | CASSFGTDSNQPQHF
TRBJ2-2 | NA | TRBD2 | 15 | TRBV28 | TGTGCCAGCAGTTTGGGAGGGACGAACACCGGGGAGCTGTTTTTT | CASSLGGTNTGELFF
TRBJ1-2 | once | TRBD1 | 16 | TRBV11-1 | TGTGCCAGCAGCTTAGGGGACAGGGCCCGCGGCTATGGCTACACCTTC | CASSLGDRARGYGYTF
TRBJ1-2 | NA | NA | 13 | TRBV28 | TGTGCCAGCCTCCCGACGGCTAACTATGGCTACACCTTC | CASLPTANYGYTF
TRBJ2-3 | NA | NA | 15 | TRBV7-3 | TGTGCCAGCAGCTTAAACGTAGGAGGGGCAGATACGCAGTATTTT | CASSLNVGGADTQYF
TRBJ1-6 | NA | NA | 13 | TRBV27 | TGTGCCAGCAGTTTCGCCCGAAATTCACCCCTCCACTTT | CASSFARNSPLHF
TRBJ2-7 | NA | TRBD1 | 14 | TRBV28 | TGTGCCAGCAGTGGAGGGGACAGGGGATACGAGCAGTACTTC | CASSGGDRGYEQYF
TRBJ2-2 | few | NA | 13 | TRBV5-1 | TGCGCCAGCAGCAACGAGAACACCGGGGAGCTGTTTTTT | CASSNENTGELFF
TRBJ2-1 | NA | NA | 15 | TRBV7-2 | TGTGCCAGCAGCTCCATCCCCCTAAGTATTGATGAGCAGTTCTTC | CASSSIPLSIDEQFF